Below, 24 T cell receptor beta chains from the same sample are listed, as sequenced in a study of identifying expanded T cells in peripheral blood (dated by TCRdb to the late 2010s). Library preparation used the immunoSEQ multiplex PCR assay. TCRdb obtained this table from immuneACCESS and retained in-frame rearrangements with V and J assigned. These tables miss some clones; where compared with another copy, unresolved V genes account for less than half of the shortfall, and the remainder is unexplained. Here the sample has roughly 90,000 clones; about 85% occur a single time. The ten largest clones capture around 4% of the sample. The sequenced sample was blood. These receptors were collected from a person aged 18-70 years in good health.

This chain links TRBV5-1 with TRBJ2-2, with D perhaps matching TRBD2 (5 bases). The length of the CDR3 is 13 residues. Germline values: CDR1 SGHRS, CDR2 YFSETQ. The V gene lost 0 bases and the J gene lost 7 bases, with 7 bases spanning the gap. The CDR3: CASSLAGIGELFF. The CDR3 region has the DNA TGCGCCAGCAGCTTGGCGGGGATCGGGGAGCTGTTTTTT.

The chain links TRBV7-2 to TRBJ2-7; 8 nucleotides agree with TRBD1. Trimming cost V 5 bases and J 2 bases; bases outside gene matches: 5. This CDR3 contains 14 residues. Germline V CDR1 and CDR2: SGHTA, FQGNSA. CDR3 in DNA: TGTGCCAGCAGCGGGCAGACAGGGGCCTACGAGCAGTACTTC. Encoded protein: CASSGQTGAYEQYF.

This clone was seen only a few times. The V call is TRBV5-1, the J call TRBJ1-1; D gene uncertain. Between the trimmed V and J ends, which lost 6 bases and 1 base, there was a span of 10 bases. CDR1 SGHRS and CDR2 YFSETQ come from the germline V gene. The CDR3 is 13 amino acids. CDR3 in DNA: TGCGCCAGCACTAAGGGTGGGAACACTGAAGCTTTCTTT. Protein product: CASTKGGNTEAFF.

The CDR3 protein is CASSAQPKSTDTQYF. The CDR3 DNA is TGTGCCAGCAGCGCTCAGCCAAAAAGCACAGATACGCAGTATTTT. V is TRBV9 and J is TRBJ2-3; D call uncertain. Germline CDR1 and CDR2: SGDLS and YYNGEE. CDR3 length equals 15 residues. Trimming removed 3 bases at V and 0 bases at J, with 11 bases between.

The chain employs TRBV5-1 and TRBJ1-1; 9 nucleotides match TRBD1. Germline V gene data show CDR1 as SGHRS and CDR2 as YFSETQ. The V and J ends lost 3 bases and 1 base, in that order; junction bases with no gene match: 4. There are 15 residues in the CDR3. The CDR3 loop reads CASSSYRGPNTEAFF. In DNA, the CDR3 is TGCGCCAGCAGCTCCTACAGGGGGCCGAACACTGAAGCTTTCTTT.

The sample holds one count of this clone. This chain uses TRBV4-3 with TRBJ1-2; D is perhaps TRBD1 (5 bases). Germline values: CDR1 LGHNA, CDR2 YSLEER. V lost 0 bases and J 6 bases, leaving 5 bases between the germline ends. CDR3 length: 12 residues. As DNA, the CDR3 is TGCGCCAGCAGCCAAGAAGGGGATGGCTACACCTTC. It yields the protein CASSQEGDGYTF.

This clone has just a few counts. This rearrangement joins TRBV2 to TRBJ1-5; D not certain. This CDR3 comprises 15 residues. The ends were cut back, 4 bases at V and 0 bases at J, with 10 bases in the middle. Germline CDR1 is SNHLY and CDR2 is FYNNEI. The chain's CDR3 is CASSVSQYSNQPQHF. CDR3 nucleotides: TGTGCCAGCAGTGTGTCCCAATATAGCAATCAGCCCCAGCATTTT.

The chain recombines TRBV5-4 with TRBJ1-2, with D unresolved. V lost 3 bases to trimming and J lost 4 bases, with 7 bases between them. Germline loops: CDR1 SGHNT, CDR2 YYREEE (reference sequence). The CDR3 is 12 amino acids. The DNA of the CDR3 is TGTGCCAGCAGCTCCATCCCCTATGGCTACACCTTC. Protein product: CASSSIPYGYTF.

The chain carries TRBV19 and TRBJ1-3; D call uncertain. This CDR3 has 14 amino acids. Looked up from germline, CDR1 is LNHDA and CDR2 is SQIVND (reference sequence). Between the trimmed V and J ends, which lost 6 bases and 1 base, there was a span of 10 bases. The CDR3 is CASSPLWSGNTIYF. The DNA for the CDR3 is TGTGCCAGTAGCCCTTTGTGGTCTGGAAACACCATATATTTT.

The CDR3 loop is CSVGRTGRTGELFF. The CDR3 nucleotides read TGCAGCGTTGGGAGGACCGGGCGCACCGGGGAGCTGTTTTTT. The rearrangement joins TRBV29-1 to TRBJ2-2; D might be TRBD2 (5 bases). Germline V gene data show CDR1 as SQVTM and CDR2 as ANQGSEA. The ends were cut back, 4 bases at V and 4 bases at J, with 13 bases in the middle. The CDR3 is made up of 14 amino acids.

The chain employs TRBV18 and TRBJ1-5, with D tentatively TRBD1 (6 bases). The V gene lost 3 bases and the J gene lost 4 bases, with 10 bases spanning the gap. There are 14 residues in the CDR3. Germline V lookup: CDR1 KGHSH, CDR2 LQKENI. The CDR3 DNA follows: TGTGCCAGCTCACCGGGACAACAGAATCAGCCCCAGCATTTT. Translated, it gives CASSPGQQNQPQHF.

The chain joins TRBV2 to TRBJ2-1; 7 bases agree with TRBD2. The CDR3 extends over 15 amino acids. Germline V gene lookup returns CDR1 SNHLY and CDR2 FYNNEI. Unmatched junction bases numbered 11, after V lost 7 bases and J lost 5 bases. In nucleotides, the CDR3 is TGTGCCAGCACCGAACGGCGGGGGATCGACAATGAGCAGTTCTTC. Translating it yields CASTERRGIDNEQFF.

CDR3 protein: CASSRDRGGGYTF. The CDR3 DNA is TGTGCCAGCAGCCGGGACAGGGGAGGCGGCTACACCTTC. The gene calls are TRBV14 and TRBJ1-2, with 10 bases lining up with TRBD1. The germline CDR1 and CDR2 sequences are SGHDN and FVKESK. V was pared by 4 bases and J by 8 bases, with 4 bases of the junction left unmatched. This CDR3 comprises 13 residues.

The chain is built from TRBV30 and TRBJ1-2; D is perhaps TRBD1 (6 bases). The germline V and J ends were trimmed by 2 bases and 4 bases, with 20 bases remaining between them. The V gene's germline CDR1 is GTSNPN and CDR2 SVGIG (reference sequence). CDR3 length equals 16 residues. CDR3 sequence (DNA): TGTGCCTGGAGTAGGCCGTTAGGGGGTTCGCTCTATGGCTACACCTTC. Its translation: CAWSRPLGGSLYGYTF.

V gene TRBV11-2 combines with J gene TRBJ2-7; D is uncertain. V lost 3 bases and J 0 bases, leaving 6 bases between the germline ends. The CDR3 contains 13 residues. Germline assignment: CDR1 SGHAT and CDR2 FQNNGV. The CDR3 loop is CASSFKDSYEQYF. CDR3 DNA: TGTGCCAGCAGCTTCAAGGACTCCTACGAGCAGTACTTC.

The genes are TRBV7-9 and TRBJ2-7, with D possibly called TRBD1 or TRBD2 (5 bases each). Germline assignment: CDR1 SEHNR and CDR2 FQNEAQ (reference sequence). This CDR3 spans 16 amino acids. V was trimmed by 1 base and J by 7 bases, leaving 20 bases between them. The CDR3 DNA reads TGTGCCAGCAGCTTAGGAATCGGGGCCTTCGCGGAGGAGCAGTACTTC. It yields the protein CASSLGIGAFAEEQYF.

J is TRBJ2-3 and V is TRBV23-1, with 9 positions matching TRBD1. TRBV23-1 is annotated as an ORF whose role is uncertain. This CDR3 comprises 14 residues. Trimming cost V 6 bases and J 0 bases; bases outside gene matches: 1. The CDR3 nucleotides are TGCGCCAGCAGCGGACAGGGGAGCACAGATACGCAGTATTTT. Translating it yields CASSGQGSTDTQYF.

This rearrangement joins TRBV30 to TRBJ1-5, with D unclear. V lost 0 bases, J lost 4 bases, and 7 bases lay in between. The CDR3 loop spans 13 amino acids. CDR1 and CDR2 from the germline V gene are GTSNPN and SVGIG (reference sequence). The CDR3 loop reads CAWSVSANQPQHF. Here the CDR3 DNA reads TGTGCCTGGAGTGTATCAGCTAATCAGCCCCAGCATTTT.

There are many counts of this clone. The rearrangement uses TRBV19 and TRBJ1-2; 7 bases are shared with TRBD1. The CDR3 contains 14 residues. Germline loops: CDR1 LNHDA, CDR2 SQIVND (reference sequence). V was pared by 6 bases and J by 3 bases, with 7 bases of the junction left unmatched. The CDR3 DNA sequence: TGTGCCAGTAGACCACAGGGGCGCGACTATGGCTACACCTTC. It yields the protein CASRPQGRDYGYTF.

The chain employs TRBV6-1 and TRBJ2-5; 8 bases line up with TRBD2. The germline CDR1 and CDR2 sequences are MNHNS and SASEGT. Germline trimming cut 4 bases from V and 5 bases from J; bases unmatched to any gene: 6. The CDR3 totals 14 residues. For the CDR3, the DNA is TGTGCCAGCAGTGGGTCGGGGGGGCGCGAGACCCAGTACTTC. Amino acid sequence: CASSGSGGRETQYF.

The chain is built from TRBV30 and TRBJ1-2; TRBD1 matches at 9 bases. Per germline, CDR1 GTSNPN and CDR2 SVGIG (reference sequence). The CDR3 is made up of 13 amino acids. Trimming removed 3 bases from V and 6 bases from J; junction bases left unmatched: 5. The CDR3 DNA reads TGTGCCTGGAGGACACAGGGGGCAGATGGCTACACCTTC. Translated, it gives CAWRTQGADGYTF.

This clone was detected once. The rearrangement joins TRBV7-2 to TRBJ2-5; perhaps TRBD1 as D (7 bases). With 2 bases removed from V and 4 bases from J, the gap between germline ends came to 14 bases. The CDR3 is 15 amino acids. Germline loops: CDR1 SGHTA, CDR2 FQGNSA. The CDR3 region has the DNA TGTGCCAGCAGCTTATCTGGAGGGGGCTTAGAGACCCAGTACTTC. Translation: CASSLSGGGLETQYF.

The chain combines TRBV13 with TRBJ2-7; tentative D call: TRBD2 (5 bases). Germline CDR1 PRHDT, CDR2 FYEKMQ (reference sequence). The CDR3 covers 14 residues. V lost 4 bases and J 5 bases, leaving 15 bases between the germline ends. In nucleotides, the CDR3 is TGTGCCAGCAGCTCCCGCCTCCACGGGGACGAGCAGTACTTC. This translates into CASSSRLHGDEQYF.

V gene TRBV18 combines with J gene TRBJ2-6, with 8 bases identical to TRBD1. V lost 4 bases, J lost 4 bases, and 9 bases stayed unmatched. This CDR3 comprises 17 residues. Germline CDR1 reads KGHSH; CDR2 reads LQKENI. The DNA for the CDR3 is TGTGCCAGCTCACGAGGGACAGGTCGATCAGGGGCCAACGTCCTGACTTTC. Translated, it gives CASSRGTGRSGANVLTF.